The rows below give T cell receptor beta chains drawn from one sample of a study of T cells in Graves' hyperthyroidism and ophthalmopathy. From the multiplex PCR reads, TCRdb called clonotypes with MiXCR, one entry per CDR3 protein. Altogether roughly 720,000 distinct CDR3 sequences are present, approximately 15% being singletons, with the ten largest covering 15% to 18%. Specimen: blood. The receptors derive from a man in his fifties or sixties with Graves' hyperthyroidism. CDR3s include the opening cysteine and the closing phenylalanine or tryptophan. The order of the fields is D gene, V gene, clone size, J gene, CDR3 protein, CDR3 DNA. A D gene is named only where the DNA matches it firmly. Size is omitted from some rows. Given values are once, few, many or a class for expanded clones.

NA	TRBV2	many	TRBJ1-5	CASRELTGQPQHF	TGTGCCAGCAGGGAACTAACCGGTCAGCCCCAGCATTTT
NA	TRBV24-1	many	TRBJ2-7	CATSGRTGTTYEQYF	TGTGCCACCAGTGGAAGGACAGGGACTACCTACGAGCAGTACTTC
NA	TRBV5-1	few	TRBJ2-6	CASSLAMGLGANVLTF	TGCGCCAGCAGCTTGGCAATGGGACTCGGGGCCAACGTCCTGACTTTC
NA	TRBV30	many	TRBJ1-6	CAWETVQDIQTLHSPLHF	TGTGCCTGGGAGACCGTCCAGGACATCCAAACTTTACATTCACCCCTCCACTTT
TRBD2	TRBV5-1	NA	TRBJ2-3	CASSLTAGGQDTQYF	TGCGCCAGCAGCTTGACAGCGGGAGGGCAGGATACGCAGTATTTT
TRBD1	TRBV19	few	TRBJ1-5	CASRSGTGTQPQHF	TGTGCCAGTAGGTCGGGGACAGGGACTCAGCCCCAGCATTTT
NA	TRBV7-9	many	TRBJ2-3	CASSFSGAFTDTQYF	TGTGCCAGCAGCTTTAGCGGAGCATTCACAGATACGCAGTATTTT
NA	TRBV6-2/TRBV6-3	NA	TRBJ2-7	CASSYAEQIYEQYF	TGTGCCAGCAGTTACGCCGAACAGATCTACGAGCAGTACTTC
NA	TRBV2	many	TRBJ1-5	CASIEGAGRGQPQHF	TGTGCCAGCATCGAAGGTGCAGGGAGGGGTCAGCCCCAGCATTTT
NA	TRBV20-1	NA	TRBJ2-2	CSAAQPGLFTGELFF	TGCAGTGCCGCGCAACCGGGACTCTTCACCGGGGAGCTGTTTTTT
TRBD2	TRBV6-1	many	TRBJ2-1	CASSLPGLAGHNEQFF	TGTGCCAGCAGTTTACCGGGACTAGCGGGTCACAATGAGCAGTTCTTC
NA	TRBV28	NA	TRBJ1-2	CASSLLSLRTAVANYGYTF	TGTGCCAGCAGTTTATTAAGTTTACGGACAGCCGTAGCTAACTATGGCTACACCTTC
NA	TRBV7-9	few	TRBJ2-1	CASSQDAGYYNEQFF	TGTGCCAGCAGCCAAGACGCGGGCTACTACAATGAGCAGTTCTTC
NA	TRBV12-3/TRBV12-4	many	TRBJ2-6	CASSLWGAGANVLTF	TGTGCCAGCAGTCTCTGGGGGGCTGGGGCCAACGTCCTGACTTTC
NA	TRBV14	few	TRBJ1-1	CASSQDMGDTEASF	TGTGCCAGCAGCCAAGATATGGGGGACACTGAAGCTTCCTTT
NA	TRBV27	few	TRBJ1-4	CASSPWAGEKLFF	TGTGCCAGCAGTCCCTGGGCGGGTGAAAAACTGTTTTTT
TRBD2	TRBV4-2	few	TRBJ2-3	CASSQASGSSDTQYF	TGTGCCAGCAGCCAGGCTAGCGGGAGCTCAGATACGCAGTATTTT
NA	TRBV3-1	NA	TRBJ2-4	CASSNDAAKNIQYF	TGTGCCAGCAGCAATGACGCAGCCAAAAACATTCAGTACTTC
NA	TRBV20-1	few	TRBJ2-1	CSARDAGRSNEQFF	TGCAGTGCTAGAGATGCGGGAAGGTCTAATGAGCAGTTCTTC
TRBD1	TRBV7-6	NA	TRBJ1-4	CASSPRTGFNEKLFF	TGTGCCAGCAGCCCGAGGACAGGGTTTAATGAAAAACTGTTTTTT
TRBD1	TRBV6-1	few	TRBJ1-2	CASSSLLRQGAYGYTF	TGTGCCAGCAGTTCCCTCCTACGACAGGGGGCGTATGGCTACACCTTC
NA	TRBV12-3/TRBV12-4	many	TRBJ2-1	CASRFRDYNEQFF	TGTGCCAGCAGATTCCGGGACTACAATGAGCAGTTCTTC
NA	TRBV2	NA	TRBJ1-5	CASCRQVSNQPQHF	TGTGCCAGCTGCCGACAGGTCAGCAATCAGCCCCAGCATTTT
NA	TRBV15	once	TRBJ1-1	CATSRDVRTGKGTEAFF	TGTGCCACCAGCAGAGATGTACGCACAGGGAAAGGGACTGAAGCTTTCTTT
TRBD1	TRBV30	NA	TRBJ2-7	CAWETSGQFEQYF	TGTGCCTGGGAAACCTCGGGACAGTTCGAGCAGTACTTC
NA	TRBV27	NA	TRBJ2-5	CASSLGETGSSFQETQYF	TGTGCCAGCAGTTTAGGGGAGACCGGGAGCTCCTTCCAAGAGACCCAGTACTTC
NA	TRBV28	many	TRBJ2-1	CASPPIRAGEQFF	TGTGCCAGCCCCCCCATCCGGGCGGGGGAGCAGTTCTTC
NA	TRBV4-3	many	TRBJ1-1	CASSQERGSWTEAFF	TGCGCCAGCAGCCAAGAAAGGGGGAGTTGGACTGAAGCTTTCTTT
NA	TRBV6-2/TRBV6-3	few	TRBJ1-2	CASSYSSVSWINYGYTF	TGTGCCAGCAGTTACTCGAGTGTTTCATGGATCAACTATGGCTACACCTTC
TRBD1	TRBV5-1	many	TRBJ1-6	CASSVFPGTGNSPLHF	TGCGCCAGCAGCGTATTCCCCGGGACAGGGAATTCACCCCTCCACTTT